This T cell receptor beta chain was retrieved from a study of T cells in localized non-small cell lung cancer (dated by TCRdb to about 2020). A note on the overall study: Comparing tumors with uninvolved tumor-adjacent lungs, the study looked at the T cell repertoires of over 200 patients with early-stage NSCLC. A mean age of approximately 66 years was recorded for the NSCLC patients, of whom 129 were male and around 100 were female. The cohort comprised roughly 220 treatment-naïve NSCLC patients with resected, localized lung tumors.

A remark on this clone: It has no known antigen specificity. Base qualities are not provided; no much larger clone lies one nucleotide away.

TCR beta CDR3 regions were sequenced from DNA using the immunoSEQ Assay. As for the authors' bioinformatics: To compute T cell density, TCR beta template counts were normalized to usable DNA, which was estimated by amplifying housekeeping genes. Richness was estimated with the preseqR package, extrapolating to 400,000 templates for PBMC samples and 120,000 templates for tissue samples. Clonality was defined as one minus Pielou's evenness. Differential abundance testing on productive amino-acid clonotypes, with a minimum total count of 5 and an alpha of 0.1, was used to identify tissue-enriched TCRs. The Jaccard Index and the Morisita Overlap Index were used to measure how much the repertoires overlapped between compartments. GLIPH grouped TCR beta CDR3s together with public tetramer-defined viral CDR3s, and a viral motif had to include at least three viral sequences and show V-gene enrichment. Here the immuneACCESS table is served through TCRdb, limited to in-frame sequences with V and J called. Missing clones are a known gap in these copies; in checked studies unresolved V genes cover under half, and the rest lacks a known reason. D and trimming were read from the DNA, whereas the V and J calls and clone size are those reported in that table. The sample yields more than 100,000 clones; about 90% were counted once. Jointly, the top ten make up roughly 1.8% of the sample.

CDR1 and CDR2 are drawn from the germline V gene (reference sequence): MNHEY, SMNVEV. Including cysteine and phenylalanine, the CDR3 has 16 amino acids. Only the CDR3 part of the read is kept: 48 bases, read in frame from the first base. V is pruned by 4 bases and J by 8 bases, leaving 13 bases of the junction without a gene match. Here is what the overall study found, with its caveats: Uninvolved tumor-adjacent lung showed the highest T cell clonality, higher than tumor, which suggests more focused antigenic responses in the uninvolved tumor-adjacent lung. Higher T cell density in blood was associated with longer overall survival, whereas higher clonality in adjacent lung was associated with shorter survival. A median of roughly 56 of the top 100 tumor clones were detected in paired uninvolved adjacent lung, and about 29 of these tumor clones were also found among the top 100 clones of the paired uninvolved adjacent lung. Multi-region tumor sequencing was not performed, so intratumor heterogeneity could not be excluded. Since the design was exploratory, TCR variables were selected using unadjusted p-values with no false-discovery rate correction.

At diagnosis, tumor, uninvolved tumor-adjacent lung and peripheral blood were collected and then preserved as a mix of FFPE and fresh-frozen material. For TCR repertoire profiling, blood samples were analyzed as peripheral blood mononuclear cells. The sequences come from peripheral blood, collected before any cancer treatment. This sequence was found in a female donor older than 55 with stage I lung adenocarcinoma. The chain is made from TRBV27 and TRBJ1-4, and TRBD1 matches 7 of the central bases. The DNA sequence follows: TGTGCCAGCAGTTCCAACACCGGGACAGCAATCGAAAAACTGTTTTTT. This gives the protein CASSSNTGTAIEKLFF.